The entry below gives a single T cell receptor (beta chain) sequence along with its context. Its cognate antigen is unknown. V lost 1 base and J lost 2, with 7 bases in between. CDR1 and CDR2 from the germline V gene are SGDLS and YYNGEE. The CDR3 runs 14 residues. Assay: immunoSEQ multiplex PCR; the TCRdb copy retains only in-frame clones and omits some. The sample includes over 150,000 clones, about 90% of them seen just once. These data originate in a study of T cell responses to AZD1222 COVID-19 vaccine. Study observations and caveats: A mostly white British donor set with more females was recruited, and clonal diversity was possibly underestimated. At study baseline, merely several AZD1222 recipients were seropositive. Targets within unmutated variant regions were reportedly found for nearly half of spike-specific TCRs.

The TCR comes from an adult in good health. The rearrangement uses TRBV9 and TRBJ2-1; no reliable D call. This material consisted of peripheral blood, taken on day 0 of MenACWY control vaccination. Written as DNA, the CDR3 is TGTGCCAGCAGCGTAAGTGTGACCTACAATGAGCAGTTCTTC. This gives the protein CASSVSVTYNEQFF. The full variable domain, rest sourced from reference TRBV9 and TRBJ2-1, is DSGVTQTPKHLITATGQRVTLRCSPRSGDLSVYWYQQSLDQGLQFLIQYYNGEERAKGNILERFSAQQFPDLHSELNLSSLELGDSALYFCASSVSVTYNEQFFGPGTRLTVL.